The present entry profiles one TCR beta chain with its context. This clone was seen more than once but under ten times. This receptor's antigen is unknown. No much larger clonotype is one base removed from it; base qualities were not supplied. The cohort was made up of 650 to 700 healthy bone marrow donors. Cohort members were all nominally healthy when sampled, although unrecorded immune exposures were likely present. The donor was CMV seropositive and was included in the group of 289 seropositive cohort members. Every donor gave a peripheral blood sample, and the peripheral blood mononuclear cells from that sample were used for TCR beta sequencing. Genomic DNA was extracted from the blood cell samples with the Qiagen DNeasy Blood Extraction Kit. The library was built by means of the immunoSEQ multiplex PCR assay. The multiplex PCR relied on a mix of 60 forward primers for TCR Vbeta segments and 13 reverse primers for TCR Jbeta segments. A multiplex PCR assay on genomic DNA amplified the CDR3 region of rearranged TCR beta genes. Amplified TCR beta libraries were sequenced as 87-base-pair reads on the Illumina HiSeq System. The authors processed their data as follows. A later analysis counted 65 million to 90 million unique TCR beta chains across the 700 or so repertoires, and 9.5 million to 11 million of these chains were shared by at least two donors. A nearest-neighbor algorithm error-corrected the raw reads and collapsed the reads into unique sequences, merging closely related sequences to remove PCR and sequencing errors. V, D and J gene segments were assigned by aligning CDR3 sequences to IMGT reference sequences. For a sequence to be retained, a match of at least six nucleotides was required to both a V gene segment and a J gene segment. Rearrangements were classified as productive when the CDR3 lacked stop codons and remained in frame with V and J, and all other rearrangements were classified as non-productive. CDR3 was defined by IMGT convention, running from the second conserved V-encoded cysteine to the conserved J-encoded phenylalanine. The earlier analysis of fewer than 750 of the donors excluded sequences that lacked an unambiguous match to a single V gene segment. An earlier analysis of several hundred of the donors called V segments functional above 56.7% productive rearrangements and segregating when the between-donor standard deviation exceeded 5%. A statistical classification framework was built to diagnose cytomegalovirus status from the catalog of TCR beta chain sequences. V and J gene assignment, in a later analysis, came from comparing TCR nucleotide sequences with IMGT/GENE-DB human TR gene sequences. Using the TCRdist pipeline, a later analysis assigned CDR3 sequences along with most-parsimonious VDJ recombination scenarios. In a later analysis, each TCR beta chain was defined by its CDR3 amino acid sequence together with its V-gene family, and reads without a unique V-gene family were excluded. In a later analysis, nearly 600 highly shared, low-generation-probability nucleotide sequences were removed to address suspected cross-contamination and a sequencing artifact. For each public chain, a later analysis derived a clonal expansion index from normalized ranks of inferred template counts within each repertoire. In a later analysis, generation probabilities were computed using a VDJ recombination model fitted to out-of-frame rearrangements, and the results were checked against IGoR. In a later analysis, TCR-TCR, TCR-HLA and TCR-CMV co-occurrence was scored with hypergeometric tests, and a repertoire-size bias correction was applied to TCR pairs. False discovery rates were estimated in a later analysis by permuting HLA or CMV assignments 20 times. In a later analysis, co-occurring TCRs were grouped using DBSCAN, and TCRdist sequence similarity was added for clustering within HLA-allele-positive subsets. For co-occurrence clustering, repertoires with fewer than 30,000 or more than 120,000 public chains were excluded, along with about five repertoires with anomalous nucleotide sharing. TCRdb limited this immuneACCESS table to in-frame rearrangements with V and J called. A share of clones is missing; checked studies link under half to unresolved V genes, and the rest is unexplained. For V, J and clone size, that table is used; D and trimming come from the DNA. The sample has roughly 100,000 clones on record, over 70% of them singletons. The ten top clones hold around 2.7% of the sample.

The data were taken from a study of cytomegalovirus exposure and HLA in healthy donors (dated by TCRdb to about 2017). About the investigation overall: An earlier analysis of 587 of the donors reported about 280 Gb of sequence data and 117 million unique TCR beta sequences obtained from approximately 180 million T cells. Using immunosequencing, the study profiled T cell repertoires from 550 to 750 subjects and related those repertoires to cytomegalovirus serostatus. Genome-wide SNP genotypes for about three fifths of the roughly 700 donors were used in a later genetic analysis, which treated that subset as a discovery cohort. Both class I and class II loci were covered by HLA typing, at four-digit resolution. All discovery cohort repertoires had been generated using a single sequencing platform. Of the roughly 400 genotyped donors, 65% to 90% fell in the genetic ancestry cluster associated with self-reported Caucasian donors. Along with the roughly 710-subject first cohort, a separate validation cohort of approximately 110 different subjects was used. A later analysis re-analyzed previously published TCR beta repertoires from several hundred donors and added high-resolution HLA genotyping to study TCR occurrence patterns. The number of typed donors differed by locus: roughly 629-640 for A, B, C, DRB1 and DQB1; some 500 for DQA1; approximately 610 for DPA1; and roughly 490 for DPB1. Across 398 genotyped donors of the cohort, an average of roughly 250,000 unique TCR beta nucleotide sequences per donor were sequenced, and roughly 20% of those sequences were non-productive. To predict cytomegalovirus infection status, the study brought together high-throughput TCR immunosequencing, statistical association of individual TCRs with disease status, and machine learning. Because of strong linkage in the cohort, a few DR-DQ haplotypes were treated as single units for association and clustering. Roughly 300 gigabases of sequencing data and around 80 million unique TCR sequences made up an early release that covered approximately 700 HLA-typed donors. An earlier analysis of 587 of the donors used high-throughput TCR beta sequencing to judge whether each TCR beta V gene segment behaved as functional or pseudogenic. In the later analysis, no new phenotypic data were used to find candidate immune exposures; instead, reliance was placed on TCR beta sequences and their occurrence across donors. The study aimed to test whether signatures of past pathogen exposure could be identified by cataloging public T cell receptors. Donor age, sex, ethnicity and CMV serostatus were collected together with the repertoire data.

The CDR3 numbers 14 residues from cysteine through phenylalanine. The only DNA kept is the CDR3, 42 bases in frame from the first base. Deletion took 4 bases off V and 6 bases off J, with a span of 12 bases between the germline ends. From the germline V gene, CDR1 is SGHNT and CDR2 is YENEEA. What the work shows at the level of the full study, not this receptor alone: Linkage disequilibrium might explain the correlated functional status among segregating V segments, but an unknown experimental factor could not be ruled out. Assigning TCR associations to individual alleles was difficult when HLA alleles, especially DR and DQ, strongly co-occurred. In a later analysis, most CMV-associated TCR beta chains were found to appear HLA-restricted, with HLA associations seemingly driven largely by CMV exposure. A few of the identified cytomegalovirus-associated TCR beta chains were confirmed in vitro to be specific for cytomegalovirus antigens. Presence/absence analyses assumed roughly uniform sequencing depth across donors, an assumption that may not hold. In a later analysis, some 18,000 TCR beta sequences were associated with specific HLA alleles at a false discovery rate of 0.05. A cluster of highly shared sequence variants was judged likely to be a technical artifact of the sequencing pipeline. The only immune exposure information available for the cohort was CMV serostatus. HLA typing was unavailable for some donors at each locus, so association tests used only the typed subset. While some public TCRs were present in many individuals, most TCR sequences turned up only very rarely across donors. In a later analysis, HLA-associated TCR beta chains showed more clonal expansion and lower generation probabilities than non-associated chains that were equally common. In both the original and validation cohorts, the classifier was reported to diagnose cytomegalovirus status with high specificity and sensitivity. V-gene and J-gene trimming of TCR beta chains was associated with a missense DCLRE1C variant in a later genetic analysis, and the association was replicated in an independent cohort. A further reported finding was that TCR beta sequences accurately predicted the HLA-A and HLA-B alleles for most subjects in the first cohort. The authors suggested that the approach could potentially be extended to other disease states and immunological phenotypes. Because counts were too low, about 15 rarely observed V segments, including chromosome 9 orphons, were left out of the earlier analysis of 500 to 750 of the donors. The study gave a list of 150 to 200 TCR beta chains associated with cytomegalovirus. The cohort was sequenced for TCR beta chains only, and without alpha or paired-chain data the features that could be detected were limited. A later genetic analysis reported fewer N-insertions in productive TCRs among donors in an Asian-associated ancestry cluster than the roughly 620-donor mean. A later analysis found that TCR association rates varied across HLA loci, with DRB1 alleles showing the most associated TCRs and HLA-C alleles the fewest. Broadly in line with IMGT annotations, most TCR beta V segments showed up in productive rearrangements about 90% or about 30% of the time in an earlier analysis of a few hundred of the donors. Some IMGT-functional V segments, including TRBV6-2 and TRBV6-3, could not be distinguished by the 87-base-pair reads and were therefore excluded. A later analysis reported that several top co-occurrence clusters appeared linked to parvovirus B19, influenza, CMV and Epstein-Barr virus.

This TCR was recovered from a male donor in good health and CMV-seropositive. The sequencing sample was made of PBMCs. The chain is assembled from TRBV11-3 and TRBJ2-2; TRBD1 is possibly the D segment (5 matching bases). The DNA reads as follows: TGTGCCAGCAGCTGGCAGGGTTTCTCCGGGGAGCTGTTTTTT. Protein translation: CASSWQGFSGELFF.